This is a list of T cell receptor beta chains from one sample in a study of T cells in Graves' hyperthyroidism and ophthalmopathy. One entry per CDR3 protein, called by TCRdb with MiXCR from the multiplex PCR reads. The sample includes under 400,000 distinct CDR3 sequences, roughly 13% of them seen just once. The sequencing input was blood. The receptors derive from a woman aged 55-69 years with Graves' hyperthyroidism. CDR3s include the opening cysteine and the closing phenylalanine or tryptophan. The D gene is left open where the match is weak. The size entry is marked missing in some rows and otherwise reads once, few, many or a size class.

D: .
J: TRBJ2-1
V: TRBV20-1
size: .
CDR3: CSARDVAFSYNEQFF
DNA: TGCAGTGCTAGAGATGTGGCGTTCTCCTACAATGAGCAGTTCTTC

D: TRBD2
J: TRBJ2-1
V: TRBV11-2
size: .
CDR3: CASSLEFGGGRNEQFF
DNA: TGTGCCAGCAGCTTAGAATTCGGGGGAGGGCGTAATGAGCAGTTCTTC

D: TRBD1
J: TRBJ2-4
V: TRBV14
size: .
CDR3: CASSQGRTGASKNIQYF
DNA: TGTGCCAGCAGCCAAGGCAGGACAGGGGCCTCCAAAAACATTCAGTACTTC

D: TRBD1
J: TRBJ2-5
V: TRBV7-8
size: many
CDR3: CASSPQGAGQETQYF
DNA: TGTGCCAGCAGCCCACAGGGGGCGGGCCAAGAGACCCAGTACTTC

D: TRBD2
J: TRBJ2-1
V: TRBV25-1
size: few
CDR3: CASLTSGRQFSYNEQFF
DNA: TGTGCCAGTCTGACTAGCGGGAGACAATTCTCCTACAATGAGCAGTTCTTC

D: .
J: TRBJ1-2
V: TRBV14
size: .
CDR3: CASSQGFREGYTF
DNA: TGTGCCAGCAGCCAAGGATTCAGGGAGGGCTACACCTTC

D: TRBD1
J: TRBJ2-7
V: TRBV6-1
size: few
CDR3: CASRQGQATSYEQYF
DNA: TGTGCCAGCAGGCAAGGACAGGCGACATCCTACGAGCAGTACTTC

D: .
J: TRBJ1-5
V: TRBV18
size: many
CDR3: CASSLGRDQPQHF
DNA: TGTGCCAGCTCCCTTGGACGGGATCAGCCCCAGCATTTT

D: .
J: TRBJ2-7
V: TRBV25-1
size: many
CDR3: CASRVGTGTYEQYF
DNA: TGTGCCAGCAGGGTGGGGACGGGAACCTACGAGCAGTACTTC

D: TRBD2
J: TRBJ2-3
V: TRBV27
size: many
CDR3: CASSSPGLAATDTQYF
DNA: TGTGCCAGCAGTTCCCCGGGACTAGCGGCCACAGATACGCAGTATTTT

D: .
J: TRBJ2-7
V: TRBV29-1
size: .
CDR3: CSVGTWGEQYF
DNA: TGCAGCGTTGGGACTTGGGGGGAGCAGTACTTC

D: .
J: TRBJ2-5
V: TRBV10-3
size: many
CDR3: CAISGTGTQETQYF
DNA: TGTGCCATCAGCGGAACTGGCACGCAAGAGACCCAGTACTTC

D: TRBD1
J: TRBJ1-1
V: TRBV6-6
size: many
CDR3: CASSYQGTGFGPEAFF
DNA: TGTGCCAGCAGTTACCAGGGGACAGGGTTTGGTCCTGAAGCTTTCTTT

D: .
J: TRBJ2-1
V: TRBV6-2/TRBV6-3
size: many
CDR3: CASSYDGYNEQFF
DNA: TGTGCCAGCAGTTACGACGGGTACAATGAGCAGTTCTTC

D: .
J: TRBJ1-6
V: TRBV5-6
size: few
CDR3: CASSVSPGDPNSPLHF
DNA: TGTGCCAGCAGCGTTTCCCCGGGAGATCCTAATTCACCCCTCCACTTT

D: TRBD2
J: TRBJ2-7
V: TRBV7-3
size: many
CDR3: CASSLGLAAPYEQYF
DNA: TGTGCCAGCAGCTTAGGACTAGCGGCCCCCTACGAGCAGTACTTC

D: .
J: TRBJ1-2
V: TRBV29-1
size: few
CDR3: CSVDKGLDGYTF
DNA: TGCAGCGTTGATAAGGGTTTAGATGGCTACACCTTC

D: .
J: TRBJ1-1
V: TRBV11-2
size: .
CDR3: CASSLPGIADPEAFF
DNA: TGTGCCAGCAGCTTACCCGGGATCGCAGACCCTGAAGCTTTCTTT

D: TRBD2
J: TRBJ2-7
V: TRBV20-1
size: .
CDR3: CSARPTSGIYEQYF
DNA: TGCAGTGCTAGACCTACTAGCGGGATATACGAGCAGTACTTC

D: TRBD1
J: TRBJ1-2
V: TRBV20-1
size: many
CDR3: CSPPGTGDPNYGYTF
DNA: TGCAGTCCTCCTGGGACAGGGGACCCTAACTATGGCTACACCTTC

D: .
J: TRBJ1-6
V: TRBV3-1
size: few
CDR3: CASSQGPGSPLHF
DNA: TGTGCCAGCAGCCAAGGCCCCGGTTCACCCCTCCACTTT

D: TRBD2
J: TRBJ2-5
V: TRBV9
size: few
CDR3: CASRPGLAVETQYF
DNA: TGTGCCAGCAGGCCGGGACTAGCGGTTGAGACCCAGTACTTC

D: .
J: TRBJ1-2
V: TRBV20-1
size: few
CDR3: CSAPQTPDGYTF
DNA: TGCAGTGCCCCCCAGACACCGGATGGCTACACCTTC

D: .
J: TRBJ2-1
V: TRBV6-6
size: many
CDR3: CASSYSRVYNEQFF
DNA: TGTGCCAGCAGTTACTCAAGGGTTTACAATGAGCAGTTCTTC

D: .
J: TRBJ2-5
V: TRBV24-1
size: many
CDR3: CATSDSKTDTKKETQYF
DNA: TGTGCCACCAGTGACTCGAAGACGGACACAAAAAAAGAGACCCAGTACTTC

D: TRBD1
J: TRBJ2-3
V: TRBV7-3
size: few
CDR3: CASSGGPGGADTQYF
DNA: TGTGCCAGCAGTGGGGGCCCAGGGGGAGCAGATACGCAGTATTTT

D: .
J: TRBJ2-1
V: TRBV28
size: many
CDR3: CASSLPQTNEQFF
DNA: TGTGCCAGCAGTTTACCTCAAACAAATGAGCAGTTCTTC

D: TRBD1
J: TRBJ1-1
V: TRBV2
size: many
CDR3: CASSERDRGHTEAFF
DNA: TGTGCCAGCAGTGAACGGGACAGGGGGCACACTGAAGCTTTCTTT

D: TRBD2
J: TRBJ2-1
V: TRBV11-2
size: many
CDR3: CASSSTGTRDNEQFF
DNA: TGTGCCAGCAGCTCAACCGGGACTAGAGATAATGAGCAGTTCTTC

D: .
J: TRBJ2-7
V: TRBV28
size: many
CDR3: CAIQQTGYYEQYF
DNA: TGTGCCATCCAACAGACAGGATACTACGAGCAGTACTTC

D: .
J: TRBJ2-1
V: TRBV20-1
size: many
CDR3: CSARDNIGEQFF
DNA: TGCAGTGCTAGAGATAATATAGGTGAGCAGTTCTTC

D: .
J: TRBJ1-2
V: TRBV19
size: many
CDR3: CASSLTNKLSYGYTF
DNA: TGTGCCAGTAGTCTTACAAATAAACTGTCCTATGGCTACACCTTC

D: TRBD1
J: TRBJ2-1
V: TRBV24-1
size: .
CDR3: CATAHTGTGTYNEQFF
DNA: TGTGCCACCGCGCATACCGGGACAGGGACCTACAATGAGCAGTTCTTC

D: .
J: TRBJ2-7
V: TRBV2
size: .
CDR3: CASSGVFYEQYF
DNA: TGTGCCAGCAGTGGCGTCTTTTACGAGCAGTACTTC

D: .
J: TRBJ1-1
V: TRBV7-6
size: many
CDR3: CASSTQGDTEAFF
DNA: TGTGCCAGCAGCACACAGGGAGATACTGAAGCTTTCTTT

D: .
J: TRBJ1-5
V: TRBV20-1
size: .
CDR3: CSASPAGGDQPQHF
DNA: TGCAGTGCTAGTCCCGCCGGGGGGGATCAGCCCCAGCATTTT

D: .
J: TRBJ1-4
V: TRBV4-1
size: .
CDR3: CASSQGVVRGGEKLFF
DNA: TGCGCCAGCAGCCAGGGGGTTGTCAGAGGGGGTGAAAAACTGTTTTTT

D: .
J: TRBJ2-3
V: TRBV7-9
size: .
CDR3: CASISLKGTDTQYF
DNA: TGTGCCAGCATTTCACTAAAGGGCACAGATACGCAGTATTTT

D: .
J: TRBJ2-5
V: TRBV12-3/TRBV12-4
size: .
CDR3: CASRPQGVETQYF
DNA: TGTGCCAGCAGACCGCAGGGAGTCGAGACCCAGTACTTC

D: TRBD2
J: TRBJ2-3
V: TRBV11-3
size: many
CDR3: CASSSGGLAIDTQYF
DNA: TGTGCCAGCAGCTCGGGGGGACTAGCGATAGATACGCAGTATTTT

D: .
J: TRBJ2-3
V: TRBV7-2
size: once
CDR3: CASSLETSTDTQYF
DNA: TGTGCCAGCAGCCTGGAGACTAGCACAGATACGCAGTATTTT

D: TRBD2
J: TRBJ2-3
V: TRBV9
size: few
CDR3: CASSVVSGFTDTQYF
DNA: TGTGCCAGCAGCGTAGTTAGCGGGTTCACAGATACGCAGTATTTT

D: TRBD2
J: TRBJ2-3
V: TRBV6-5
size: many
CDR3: CASSYQSGSFGTDTQYF
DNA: TGTGCCAGCAGTTACCAAAGCGGGAGTTTCGGCACAGATACGCAGTATTTT

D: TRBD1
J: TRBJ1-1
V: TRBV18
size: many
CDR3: CASSPVTQGGTEAFF
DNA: TGTGCCAGCTCACCAGTTACGCAGGGGGGCACTGAAGCTTTCTTT

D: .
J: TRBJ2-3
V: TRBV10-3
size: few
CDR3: CAIRDYPTDTQYF
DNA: TGTGCCATCAGGGACTATCCCACAGATACGCAGTATTTT

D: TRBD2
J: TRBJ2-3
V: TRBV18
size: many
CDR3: CASSSRTSGTDTQYF
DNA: TGTGCCAGCTCATCAAGGACTAGCGGCACAGATACGCAGTATTTT